This T cell receptor beta chain was documented in a study of T-cell memory formation after mild COVID-19. Study-wide results and caveats: The pre-infection memory compartment contained some responding clones, suggesting cross-reactive memory joined. From day 15 to 85, contracting clones were balanced between CD4 and CD8, whereas later expanders leaned toward CD4+.

This CDR3 is 21 amino acids long. Germline CDR1 is SGHTA and CDR2 is FQGNSA. Trimming cost V 5 bases and J 0 bases; bases outside gene matches: 25. This clonotype was detected many times. Its antigen is unknown. Constant-segment-primed 5'RACE gave TCR alpha and TCR beta cDNA libraries with sample barcodes and UMIs. MiXCR was run by TCRdb on the 5' RACE reads, yielding one entry per CDR3 protein. Altogether about 540,000 distinct CDR3 sequences are present, about a fifth being singletons, with the ten largest covering 9.5% to 15%. The specimen was PBMCs or a T cell subset sorted from them (not recorded which). The source is an adult woman who had mild COVID-19 (a few samples of this study predate the infection). Cell type and time point are not known. The chain combines TRBV7-2 with TRBJ2-7, with 7 bases that match TRBD1. The chain's CDR3 is CASSQNADRLAIRQHSYEQYF. CDR3 nucleotide sequence: TGTGCCAGCAGCCAGAATGCGGACAGGCTTGCGATAAGACAACACTCCTACGAGCAGTACTTC.